This entry describes one TCR beta chain. The antigen remains unidentified. This CDR3 has 14 amino acids. V was cut by 2 bases and J by 0 bases, with 6 bases left in between. Germline-derived CDR1 and CDR2 are SGHTA and FQGNSA. These data come from a study of shared clonotypes between healthy human individuals. Study-level results: How much donors shared clonotypes was expected to be affected by sequencing depth.

Sorted subsets were amplified in replicate PCRs using about 210 ng DNA, tens of thousands of T cell genomes. Measured with immunoSEQ multiplex PCR; TCRdb has only the in-frame clones, and not every one. The sample records approximately 1.5 million clones, 95% to 99% being singletons. This receptor was taken from a man in his thirties or forties in good health. The V gene is TRBV7-2, the J gene TRBJ2-3; D is uncertain. The sequenced sample consisted of naive CD4+ T cells sorted from blood. Documented subset: CD45RA+ positively selected. The CDR3 here is CASSLSASTDTQYF. CDR3 DNA sequence: TGTGCCAGCAGCTTATCAGCCAGCACAGATACGCAGTATTTT.